This T cell receptor (beta chain) was obtained from a study of cytomegalovirus exposure and HLA in healthy donors. Clones were sequenced by immunoSEQ multiplex PCR, and TCRdb holds only the in-frame ones, with some missing. The profile shows 100,000 to 150,000 clones, around nine tenths of them singletons. The length of the CDR3 is 13 residues. Deletions cut 5 bases from V and 2 bases from J, with 6 bases between. CDR1 and CDR2 from the germline V gene are LNHDA and SQIVND (reference sequence). The sample taken for sequencing was PBMCs. The clonotype comes from a woman aged 18-29 years in good health and CMV-seronegative. The V gene is TRBV19, the J gene TRBJ1-4; no clear D gene. The CDR3 is CASSWRTNEKLFF. CDR3 DNA: TGTGCCAGTAGTTGGCGGACTAATGAAAAACTGTTTTTT. The full variable domain, rest sourced from reference TRBV19 and TRBJ1-4, is DGGITQSPKYLFRKEGQNVTLSCEQNLNHDAMYWYRQDPGQGLRLIYYSQIVNDFQKGDIAEGYSVSREKKESFPLTVTSAQKNPTAFYLCASSWRTNEKLFFGSGTQLSVL.